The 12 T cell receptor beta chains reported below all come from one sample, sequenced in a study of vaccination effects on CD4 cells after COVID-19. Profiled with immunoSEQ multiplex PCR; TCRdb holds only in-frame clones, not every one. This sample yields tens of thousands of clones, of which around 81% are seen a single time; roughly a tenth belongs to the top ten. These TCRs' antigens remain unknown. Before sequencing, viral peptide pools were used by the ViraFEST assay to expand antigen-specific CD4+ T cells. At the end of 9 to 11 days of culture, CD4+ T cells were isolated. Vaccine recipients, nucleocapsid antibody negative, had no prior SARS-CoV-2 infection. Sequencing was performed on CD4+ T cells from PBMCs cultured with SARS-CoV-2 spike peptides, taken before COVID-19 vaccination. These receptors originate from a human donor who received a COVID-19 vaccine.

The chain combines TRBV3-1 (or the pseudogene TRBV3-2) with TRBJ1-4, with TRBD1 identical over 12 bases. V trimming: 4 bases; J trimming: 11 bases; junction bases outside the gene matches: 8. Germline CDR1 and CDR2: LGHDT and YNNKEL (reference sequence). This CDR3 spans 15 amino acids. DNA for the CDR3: TGTGCCAGCAGCCGGGGGGGACAGGGGGCTGTCAAACTGTTTTTT. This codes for CASSRGGQGAVKLFF.

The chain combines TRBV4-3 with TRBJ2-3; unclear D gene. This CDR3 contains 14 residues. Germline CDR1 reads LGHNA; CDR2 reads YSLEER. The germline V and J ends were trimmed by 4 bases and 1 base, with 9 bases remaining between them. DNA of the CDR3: TGCGCCAGCAGCCCCCGTGGGCGCACAGATACGCAGTATTTT. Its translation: CASSPRGRTDTQYF.

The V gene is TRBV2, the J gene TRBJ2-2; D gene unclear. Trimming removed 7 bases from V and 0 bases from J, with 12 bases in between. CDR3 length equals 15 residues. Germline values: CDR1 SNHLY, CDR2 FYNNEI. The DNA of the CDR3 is TGTGCCAGCATCCGTATATCGCCGAACACCGGGGAGCTGTTTTTT. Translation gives CASIRISPNTGELFF.

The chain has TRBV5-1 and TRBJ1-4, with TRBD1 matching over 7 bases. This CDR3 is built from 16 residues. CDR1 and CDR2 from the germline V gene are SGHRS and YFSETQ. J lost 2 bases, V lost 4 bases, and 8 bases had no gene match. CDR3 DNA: TGCGCCAGCAGCGCACCAACAGGGGCGACTAATGAAAAACTGTTTTTT. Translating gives CASSAPTGATNEKLFF.

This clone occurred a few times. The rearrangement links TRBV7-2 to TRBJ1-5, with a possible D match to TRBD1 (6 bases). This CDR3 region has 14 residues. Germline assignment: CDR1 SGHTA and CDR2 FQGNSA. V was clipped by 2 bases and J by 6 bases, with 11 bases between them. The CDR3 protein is CASSLMGGAQPQHF. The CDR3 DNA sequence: TGTGCCAGCAGCTTAATGGGGGGGGCTCAGCCCCAGCATTTT. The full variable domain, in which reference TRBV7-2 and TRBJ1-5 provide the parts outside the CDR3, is GAGVSQSPSNKVTEKGKDVELRCDPISGHTALYWYRQSLGQGLEFLIYFQGNSAPDKSGLPSDRFSAERTGGSVSTLTIQRTQQEDSAVYLCASSLMGGAQPQHFGDGTRLSIL.

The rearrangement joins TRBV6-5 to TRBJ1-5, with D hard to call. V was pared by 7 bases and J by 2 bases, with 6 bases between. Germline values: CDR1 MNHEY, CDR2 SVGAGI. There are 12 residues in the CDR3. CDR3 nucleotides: TGTGCCAGCAAGGTGGGCAATCAGCCCCAGCATTTT. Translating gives CASKVGNQPQHF.

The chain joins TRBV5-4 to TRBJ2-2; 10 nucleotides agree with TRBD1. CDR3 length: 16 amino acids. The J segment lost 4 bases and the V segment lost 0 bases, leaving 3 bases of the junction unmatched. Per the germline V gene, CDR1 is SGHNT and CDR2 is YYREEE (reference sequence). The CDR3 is CASSLGQGATTGELFF. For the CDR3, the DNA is TGTGCCAGCAGCTTGGGACAGGGGGCCACCACCGGGGAGCTGTTTTTT.

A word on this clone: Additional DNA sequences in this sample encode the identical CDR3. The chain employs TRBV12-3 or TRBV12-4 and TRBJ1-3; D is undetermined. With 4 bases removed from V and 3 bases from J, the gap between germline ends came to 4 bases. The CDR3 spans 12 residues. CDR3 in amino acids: CASSWSGNTIYF. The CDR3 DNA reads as TGTGCCAGCAGTTGGAGTGGAAACACCATATATTTT.

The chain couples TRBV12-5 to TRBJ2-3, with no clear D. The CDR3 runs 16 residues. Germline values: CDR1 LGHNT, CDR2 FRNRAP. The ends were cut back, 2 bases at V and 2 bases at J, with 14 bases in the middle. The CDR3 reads CASGLMSGRFTDTQYF. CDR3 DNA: TGTGCTAGTGGTTTGATGTCAGGAAGATTCACAGATACGCAGTATTTT.

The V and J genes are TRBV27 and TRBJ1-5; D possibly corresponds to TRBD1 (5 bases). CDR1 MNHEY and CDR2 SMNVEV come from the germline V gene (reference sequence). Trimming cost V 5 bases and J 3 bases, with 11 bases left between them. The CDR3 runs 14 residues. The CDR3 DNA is TGTGCCAGCAGTCCCGCGGGGGTCAATCAGCCCCAGCATTTT. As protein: CASSPAGVNQPQHF.

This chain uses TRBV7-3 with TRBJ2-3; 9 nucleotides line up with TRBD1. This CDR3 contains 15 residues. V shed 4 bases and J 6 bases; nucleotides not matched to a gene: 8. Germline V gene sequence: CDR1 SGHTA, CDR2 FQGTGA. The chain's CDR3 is CASSSSDRGPDTQYF. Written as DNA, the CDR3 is TGTGCCAGCAGCTCTTCGGACAGGGGACCGGATACGCAGTATTTT.

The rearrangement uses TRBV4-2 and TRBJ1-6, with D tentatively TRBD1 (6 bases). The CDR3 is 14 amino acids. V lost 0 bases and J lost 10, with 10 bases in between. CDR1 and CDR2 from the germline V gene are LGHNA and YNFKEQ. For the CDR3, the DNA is TGTGCCAGCAGCCAAGAAGGACAGCCGTCACCCCTCCACTTT. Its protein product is CASSQEGQPSPLHF.